One and the same sample provided the 19 T cell receptor beta chains below, sequenced in a study of cytomegalovirus exposure and HLA in healthy donors listed by TCRdb under 2017. The library was prepared using the immunoSEQ multiplex PCR assay. A mixture of 60 forward primers for TCR Vbeta segments and 13 reverse primers for TCR Jbeta segments was used in the multiplex PCR. TCRdb holds this immuneACCESS table with in-frame rearrangements only. Some clones are missing; in checked studies, unresolved V genes explain under half, and the rest has no known cause. The sample includes 150,000 to 200,000 clones, with around 80% observed a single time. 1.4% of the sample belongs to the ten largest clones. The sequenced material came from PBMCs. The source is a man aged 18 to 35 in good health and CMV-seronegative.

The V call is TRBV2, the J call TRBJ2-5; possibly TRBD2 for D (6 bases). Trimming took 7 bases from V and 1 from J, leaving 13 bases between them. Germline V lookup: CDR1 SNHLY, CDR2 FYNNEI. The CDR3 loop spans 14 amino acids. CDR3 DNA: TGTGCCAGCAATCATCTTAGCGGCCAAGAGACCCAGTACTTC. This translates into CASNHLSGQETQYF.

The V call is TRBV5-6, the J call TRBJ1-2; D may be TRBD1 (6 bases). Germline V CDR1 and CDR2: SGHDT, YYEEEE. Trimming took 4 bases from V and 0 from J, leaving 13 bases between them. The CDR3 loop spans 15 amino acids. CDR3 sequence (DNA): TGTGCCAGCAGCCCCGGACAGAGGGCTAACTATGGCTACACCTTC. Its translation: CASSPGQRANYGYTF.

The chain is built from TRBV1 and TRBJ1-1; the table's D call of TRBD1 was not tested on the DNA. TRBV1 is reported as a pseudogene. This CDR3 spans 18 amino acids. The CDR3 sequence: CTSSHGQASPCRNTEAFF. The DNA of the CDR3 is TGCACCAGCAGCCACGGACAGGCGTCGCCTTGCAGGAACACTGAAGCTTTCTTT.

The genes are TRBV5-6 and TRBJ2-5, with D hard to call. The germline CDR1 and CDR2 sequences are SGHDT and YYEEEE. Trimming left V 4 bases short and J 0 bases short, with 22 bases between. This CDR3 has 18 residues. Here the CDR3 reads CASSVQPLGRLYQETQYF. The CDR3 nucleotides are TGTGCCAGCAGCGTTCAACCGCTCGGCCGACTCTACCAAGAGACCCAGTACTTC.

This clone was counted a few times. V gene TRBV5-4 combines with J gene TRBJ1-1; 8 bases match TRBD1. CDR3 length: 15 amino acids. The J segment lost 6 bases and the V segment lost 4 bases, leaving 11 bases of the junction unmatched. Looked up from germline, CDR1 is SGHNT and CDR2 is YYREEE (reference sequence). Here the CDR3 reads CASSPTPDRGAEAFF. The CDR3 DNA reads as TGTGCCAGCAGCCCCACCCCCGACAGGGGCGCTGAAGCTTTCTTT.

The CDR3 bases are TGTGCCTGGAGTCCCTACACTGGGACAGGGGTACGCACTGAAGCTTTCTTT. The encoded protein is CAWSPYTGTGVRTEAFF. The chain links TRBV30 to TRBJ1-1; 10 bases are a match to TRBD1. The CDR3 totals 17 residues. Per germline, CDR1 GTSNPN and CDR2 SVGIG (reference sequence). Trimming took 2 bases from V and 4 from J; bases not matched to a gene: 13.

The rearrangement joins TRBV30 to TRBJ2-7, with 9 bases lining up with TRBD1. V gave up 7 bases and J gave up 3 bases; unmatched junction bases: 13. Germline CDR1 GTSNPN, CDR2 SVGIG (reference sequence). CDR3 length: 15 amino acids. CDR3 in DNA: TGTGCCTTGAGCAAGGACAGGGGATATCTCTACGAGCAGTACTTC. As protein: CALSKDRGYLYEQYF.

This clone appeared many times. The chain links TRBV5-4 to TRBJ1-1; D possibly corresponds to TRBD1 (5 bases). CDR1 and CDR2 from the germline V gene are SGHNT and YYREEE (reference sequence). This CDR3 contains 14 residues. The V end lost 4 bases, the J end lost 1 base, and 11 bases lay between the germline ends. The CDR3 sequence is CASSADSANTEAFF. CDR3 in DNA: TGTGCCAGCAGCGCTGACAGCGCGAACACTGAAGCTTTCTTT.

The rearrangement uses TRBV19 and TRBJ1-5; D not resolved. Trimming stripped 2 bases from V and 2 bases from J, with 10 bases between. Looked up from germline, CDR1 is LNHDA and CDR2 is SQIVND (reference sequence). The CDR3 sequence is 15 residues long. The CDR3 here is CASSIQEGGNQPQHF. In DNA form, the CDR3 reads TGTGCCAGTAGTATACAAGAGGGAGGCAATCAGCCCCAGCATTTT.

This clone was observed a handful of times. The chain couples TRBV30 to TRBJ2-7, with D possibly being TRBD2 (6 bases). CDR1 and CDR2 from the germline V gene are GTSNPN and SVGIG (reference sequence). The CDR3 is 14 amino acids. The V gene lost 0 bases and the J gene lost 5 bases, with 14 bases spanning the gap. In DNA form, the CDR3 reads TGTGCCTGGAGTGTCCTAGCGATTTCCCACGAGCAGTACTTC. As protein: CAWSVLAISHEQYF.

The DNA of the CDR3 is TGTGCCAGCAGTGCCTTAGCGGGAGGGCCGGGCGAGCAGTACTTC. Protein sequence: CASSALAGGPGEQYF. The chain employs TRBV6-1 and TRBJ2-7; 11 bases agree with TRBD2. V gave up 4 bases and J gave up 6 bases; unmatched junction bases: 8. The CDR3 runs 15 residues. CDR1 and CDR2 from the germline V gene are MNHNS and SASEGT.

The chain combines TRBV2 with TRBJ2-7, with D maybe TRBD1 (6 bases). This CDR3 contains 18 residues. Germline CDR1 SNHLY, CDR2 FYNNEI. Trimming shortened V by 7 bases and J by 0 bases, and 25 bases separated the two germline ends. The CDR3 loop is CASIGRNQQGLPSYEQYF. The DNA for the CDR3 is TGTGCCAGCATTGGCCGGAACCAACAGGGCCTCCCCTCCTACGAGCAGTACTTC.

This sequence joins TRBV4-2 and TRBJ2-3, with 8 bases that match TRBD2. The junction had 14 bases not matched to a gene; V was cut back by 3 bases and J by 3 bases. The CDR3 contains 18 residues. Germline V gene lookup returns CDR1 LGHNA and CDR2 YNFKEQ. CDR3 sequence reads: CASSQGRGGGGGTDTQYF. The CDR3 DNA reads as TGTGCCAGCAGCCAGGGTCGCGGCGGAGGCGGGGGGACAGATACGCAGTATTTT.

The chain joins TRBV13 to TRBJ2-1; D might be TRBD2 (6 bases). V was cut by 3 bases and J by 4 bases, with 7 bases left in between. Germline V CDR1 and CDR2: PRHDT, FYEKMQ (reference sequence). There are 13 residues in the CDR3. The chain's CDR3 is CASSLGGYNEQFF. CDR3 DNA sequence: TGTGCCAGCAGCTTGGGAGGTTACAATGAGCAGTTCTTC.

The chain uses TRBV21-1 and TRBJ2-1; the D call TRBD2 from the table was never checked on the DNA. TRBV21-1 is a pseudogene locus. This CDR3 region has 18 residues. CDR3 region: CASSKGLAPLERYNEQFF. The CDR3 coding sequence is TGTGCCAGCAGCAAAGGCCTAGCGCCGCTTGAGAGGTACAATGAGCAGTTCTTC.

This clone was seen only a few times. The chain recombines TRBV7-8 with TRBJ2-7; TRBD2 aligns across 7 bases. The CDR3 is 12 amino acids. V shed 2 bases and J 6 bases; nucleotides not matched to a gene: 1. Per germline, CDR1 SGHVS and CDR2 FQNEAQ. The CDR3 DNA is TGTGCCAGCAGCTTAACTAGCGCCGAGCAGTACTTC. Translating gives CASSLTSAEQYF.

The CDR3 here is CASSVATGSTDTQYF. CDR3 nucleotide sequence: TGTGCCAGCAGTGTGGCGACAGGATCGACAGATACGCAGTATTTT. This sequence joins TRBV6-1 and TRBJ2-3; perhaps TRBD1 as D (6 bases). This CDR3 is 15 amino acids long. CDR1 is MNHNS, CDR2 SASEGT, per germline. V gave up 4 bases and J gave up 3 bases, with 14 bases separating them.

This chain connects TRBV5-6 to TRBJ2-4; a weak D match, TRBD2 (6 bases). Germline CDR1 reads SGHDT; CDR2 reads YYEEEE. V gave up 4 bases and J gave up 8 bases, with 16 bases separating them. This CDR3 has 14 residues. CDR3 loop: CASSPGPGVDIQYF. The DNA for the CDR3 is TGTGCCAGCAGCCCCGGTCCGGGGGTAGACATTCAGTACTTC. Together with reference TRBV5-6 and TRBJ2-4, the CDR3 gives the full variable domain: DAGVTQSPTHLIKTRGQQVTLRCSPKSGHDTVSWYQQALGQGPQFIFQYYEEEERQRGNFPDRFSGHQFPNYSSELNVNALLLGDSALYLCASSPGPGVDIQYFGAGTRLSVL.

As concerns this clone: In the same sample, other DNA sequences code for this CDR3. The chain carries TRBV6-4 and TRBJ2-3; D perhaps matches TRBD1 (6 bases). Germline CDR1 reads MRHNA; CDR2 reads SNTAGT. Trimming stripped 4 bases from V and 1 base from J, with 6 bases between. This CDR3 is built from 13 residues. CDR3 loop: CASSAGGTDTQYF. As DNA, the CDR3 is TGTGCCAGCAGTGCAGGGGGCACAGATACGCAGTATTTT.